The clone carrying this TCR beta chain was counted many times. RNA-based 3' RACE libraries used unique molecular identifiers. Using its own MiXCR run on the 3' RACE reads, TCRdb lists one record per CDR3 protein. The sample has more than 75,000 distinct CDR3 sequences; 5.5% to 8.5% are singletons. The data were taken from a study of HIV-infected children after antiretroviral therapy interruption. Study information: Recorded EBV and CMV exposure existed for most children.

Germline V gene sequence: CDR1 SGHTA, CDR2 FQGNSA. Trimming shortened V by 5 bases and J by 8 bases, and 7 bases separated the two germline ends. The CDR3 runs 11 residues. The treatment here: PENTA 11 planned treatment interruption arm or continuous ART arm. The material sequenced was CD45RA+ CD4+ T cells from PBMCs, pooled from several time points, taken from a donor given antiretroviral therapy, either interrupted or continuous. The subset here: naive CD4+ CD45RA+ CD45RO- T cells. V gene TRBV7-2 combines with J gene TRBJ2-1; D not resolved. The source is a pool of human donors with HIV. The DNA for the CDR3 is TGTGCCAGCAGCCTCAGCTATGAGCAGTTCTTC. Its translation: CASSLSYEQFF.